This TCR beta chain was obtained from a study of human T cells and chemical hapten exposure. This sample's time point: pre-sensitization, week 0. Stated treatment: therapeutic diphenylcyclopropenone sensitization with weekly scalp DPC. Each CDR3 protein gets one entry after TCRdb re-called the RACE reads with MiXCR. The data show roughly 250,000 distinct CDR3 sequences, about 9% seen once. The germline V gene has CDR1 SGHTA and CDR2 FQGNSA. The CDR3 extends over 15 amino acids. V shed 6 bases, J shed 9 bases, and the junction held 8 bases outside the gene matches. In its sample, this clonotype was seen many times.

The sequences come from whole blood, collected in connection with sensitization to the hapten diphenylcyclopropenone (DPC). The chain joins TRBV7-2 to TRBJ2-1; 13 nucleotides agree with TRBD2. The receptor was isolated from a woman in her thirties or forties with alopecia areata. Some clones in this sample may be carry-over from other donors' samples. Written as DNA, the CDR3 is TGTGCCAGCAGTTCAGGACTAGCGGGAGTCGGTGAGCAGTTCTTC. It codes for CASSSGLAGVGEQFF.